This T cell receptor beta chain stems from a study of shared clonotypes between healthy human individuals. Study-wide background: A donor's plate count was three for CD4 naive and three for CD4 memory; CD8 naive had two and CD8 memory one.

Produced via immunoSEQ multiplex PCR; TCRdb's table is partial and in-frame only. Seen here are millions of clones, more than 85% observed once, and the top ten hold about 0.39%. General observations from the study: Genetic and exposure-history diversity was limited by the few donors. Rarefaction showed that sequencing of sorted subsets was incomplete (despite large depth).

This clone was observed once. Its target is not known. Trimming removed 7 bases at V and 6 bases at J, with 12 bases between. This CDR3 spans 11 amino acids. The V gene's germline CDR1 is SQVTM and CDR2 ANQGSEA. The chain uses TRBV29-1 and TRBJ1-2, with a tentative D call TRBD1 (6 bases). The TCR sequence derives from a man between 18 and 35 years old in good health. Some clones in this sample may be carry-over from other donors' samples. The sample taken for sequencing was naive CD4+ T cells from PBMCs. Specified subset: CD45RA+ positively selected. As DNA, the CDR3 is TGCAGCGCAACAGGGTCTCATGGCTACACCTTC. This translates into CSATGSHGYTF.